This TCR beta chain was captured by sequencing in a study of CD8 T cells in ankylosing spondylitis. Overall study findings and caveats: Some motif variants were previously reported in reactive arthritis synovial fluid and blood. Characteristic, it appeared, of ankylosing spondylitis blood was a TCR beta motif of several highly homologous variants. Reportedly, disease-linked clones are significantly enriched in ankylosing spondylitis patients' matched synovial fluid.

This CDR3 is built from 14 residues. Trimming shortened V by 5 bases and J by 8 bases, and 16 bases separated the two germline ends. CDR1 is MNHEY and CDR2 is SMNVEV in the germline V gene (reference sequence). TCRdb reprocessed the 5' RACE reads with MiXCR, giving one entry per CDR3 protein. The profile shows around 150,000 distinct CDR3 sequences, approximately 10% of them singletons. This clonotype was detected a few times. Its target is not known. Specimen: blood, either unsorted or a sorted T cell fraction (not recorded which). The chain carries TRBV27 and TRBJ2-1; tentatively, D is TRBD2 (5 bases). The TCR originated in a male donor with ankylosing spondylitis or in good health (not recorded which). CDR3 loop: CASSPTRVLHEQFF. DNA for the CDR3: TGTGCCAGCAGTCCCACTAGGGTGCTTCATGAGCAGTTCTTC.